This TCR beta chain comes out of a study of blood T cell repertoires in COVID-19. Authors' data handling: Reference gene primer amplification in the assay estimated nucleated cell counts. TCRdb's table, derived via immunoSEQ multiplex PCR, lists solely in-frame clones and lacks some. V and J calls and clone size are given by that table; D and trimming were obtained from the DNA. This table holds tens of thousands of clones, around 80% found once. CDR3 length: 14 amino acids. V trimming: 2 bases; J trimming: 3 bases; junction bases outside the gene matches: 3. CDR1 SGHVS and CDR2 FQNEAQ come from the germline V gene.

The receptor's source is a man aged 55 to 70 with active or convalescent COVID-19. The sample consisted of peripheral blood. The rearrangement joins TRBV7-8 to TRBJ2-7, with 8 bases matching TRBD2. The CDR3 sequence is CASSLKAGGYEQYF. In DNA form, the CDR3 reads TGTGCCAGCAGCTTAAAGGCGGGGGGCTACGAGCAGTACTTC.